These 12 T cell receptor beta chains originate from one sample sequenced in a study of T cells in Graves' hyperthyroidism and ophthalmopathy. RNA transcripts gave rise to amplified TCR beta CDR3 regions. The TCR CDR3 was amplified in a first-round RT-PCR using the HTBI primer set. TCRdb fed the multiplex PCR reads into MiXCR, producing one record per CDR3 protein. The sample carries 250,000 to 300,000 distinct CDR3 sequences, less than 15% recorded once. The sequenced sample was blood. These receptors came from a woman in her thirties or forties with Graves' hyperthyroidism that later progressed to Graves' ophthalmopathy.

This clonotype was counted only a few times. The chain is built from TRBV20-1 and TRBJ1-5, with a weak D call TRBD1 (6 bases). Germline V gene lookup returns CDR1 DFQATT and CDR2 SNEGSKA (reference sequence). This CDR3 is 13 amino acids long. Trimming took off 4 bases at V and 4 bases at J, with 11 bases between the two ends. The CDR3 protein is CSAKGGRNQPQHF. As DNA, the CDR3 is TGCAGTGCTAAGGGGGGCAGGAATCAGCCCCAGCATTTT.

The genes are TRBV5-1 and TRBJ1-2; 8 nucleotides agree with TRBD1. This CDR3 region has 13 residues. V shed 0 bases, J shed 8 bases, and the junction held 3 bases outside the gene matches. CDR1 and CDR2 (germline): SGHRS, YFSETQ. The CDR3: CASSLEGDRGYTF. CDR3 sequence (DNA): TGCGCCAGCAGCTTGGAGGGGGACAGGGGCTACACCTTC.

This clonotype was seen many times. V gene TRBV28 combines with J gene TRBJ2-7; D might be TRBD2 (7 bases). The CDR3 is 13 residues long. V dropped 6 bases and J dropped 6 bases, with 15 bases sitting between them. The germline V gene encodes CDR1 MDHEN and CDR2 SYDVKM. The CDR3 region is CASRGAGRVEQYF. Here the CDR3 DNA reads TGTGCCAGCAGGGGGGCAGGGAGGGTCGAGCAGTACTTC.

In its sample, this clonotype was seen many times. The chain is built from TRBV2 and TRBJ2-7; TRBD2 matches 8 bases. The CDR3 loop spans 13 amino acids. The germline gives CDR1 SNHLY, CDR2 FYNNEI. V shed 6 bases and J 6 bases; nucleotides not matched to a gene: 7. The CDR3 nucleotides are TGTGCCAGCAGAATTTCCCGGGAGGGCGAGCAGTACTTC. This sequence encodes CASRISREGEQYF.

The table lists this clonotype with many counts. This sequence joins TRBV19 and TRBJ1-6, with 8 bases aligning to TRBD1. The trim removed 4 bases at V and 8 bases at J, leaving 7 bases unmatched. Per the germline V gene, CDR1 is LNHDA and CDR2 is SQIVND (reference sequence). This CDR3 is 15 amino acids long. Written as DNA, the CDR3 is TGTGCCAGTAGTACCGACAGGGGATCGTATTCACCCCTCCACTTT. Residues: CASSTDRGSYSPLHF.

Ten or more counts support this clonotype. The chain carries TRBV5-1 and TRBJ2-1; possible D gene TRBD2, 6 bases. The CDR3 loop spans 16 amino acids. Looked up from germline, CDR1 is SGHRS and CDR2 is YFSETQ. The V gene lost 4 bases and the J gene lost 0 bases, with 14 bases spanning the gap. CDR3 nucleotides: TGCGCCAGCAGCGTACCTAGCGCCGGCTCCTACAATGAGCAGTTCTTC. Translating gives CASSVPSAGSYNEQFF. The entire variable domain, with the rest obtained from reference TRBV5-1 and TRBJ2-1, is as follows: KAGVTQTPRYLIKTRGQQVTLSCSPISGHRSVSWYQQTPGQGLQFLFEYFSETQRNKGNFPGRFSGRQFSNSRSEMNVSTLELGDSALYLCASSVPSAGSYNEQFFGPGTRLTVL.

As regards this clonotype: The CDR3 ends on some other residue instead of the conserved phenylalanine or tryptophan, so this is likely a read error. The V gene is TRBV7-3, the J gene TRBJ2-1, with unresolved D. CDR1 and CDR2 from the germline V gene are SGHTA and FQGTGA. The CDR3 is 13 residues long. The V end was cut by 2 bases, the J end by 5 bases, with 7 bases between. CDR3 sequence reads: CASSLARNNEQFL. CDR3 sequence (DNA): TGTGCCAGCAGCTTAGCAAGGAACAATGAGCAGTTCCTC.

This clonotype was observed many times. The chain uses TRBV9 and TRBJ2-2; no firm D call. V was cut by 3 bases and J by 6 bases, with 6 bases left in between. This CDR3 contains 12 residues. Germline V gene lookup returns CDR1 SGDLS and CDR2 YYNGEE. CDR3 nucleotides: TGTGCCAGCAGCGCCGACGCCGGGGAGCTGTTTTTT. Translation: CASSADAGELFF.

The sample holds many counts of this clonotype. This rearrangement joins TRBV10-3 to TRBJ2-4; 7 bases fit TRBD2. Germline CDR1 and CDR2: ENHRY and SYGVKD. The CDR3 totals 17 residues. Trimming removed 0 bases from V and 8 bases from J; junction bases left unmatched: 13. The CDR3 loop is CAISESPGLPLGDIQYF. CDR3 in DNA: TGTGCCATCAGTGAGTCTCCGGGACTACCCCTGGGAGACATTCAGTACTTC.

The gene calls are TRBV6-1 and TRBJ1-1; a weak D match, TRBD1 (5 bases). CDR1 and CDR2 from the germline V gene are MNHNS and SASEGT. With 5 bases removed from V and 3 bases from J, the gap between germline ends came to 16 bases. The CDR3 is 15 residues long. CDR3 DNA sequence: TGTGCCAGCAGTTATAATCAGGGAGTGGACACTGAAGCTTTCTTT. Translated, it gives CASSYNQGVDTEAFF.

Notes on this clonotype: A read error is possible here, since a much larger clone lies one base away. The chain has TRBV2 and TRBJ1-4, with 7 positions matching TRBD1. Per the germline V gene, CDR1 is SNHLY and CDR2 is FYNNEI. The CDR3 extends over 15 amino acids. V was pared by 6 bases and J by 8 bases, with 12 bases of the junction left unmatched. The chain's CDR3 is CASSRAGTATEKLFF. CDR3 DNA sequence: TGTGCCAGCAGCAGAGCTGGGACAGCGACCGAAAAACTGTTTTTT.

This clonotype was counted only a few times. CDR3 amino acids: CSARDPIGETQYF. For the CDR3, the DNA is TGCAGTGCTAGAGATCCGATCGGGGAGACCCAGTACTTC. The chain employs TRBV20-1 and TRBJ2-5; no firm D call. Germline assignment: CDR1 DFQATT and CDR2 SNEGSKA (reference sequence). This CDR3 region has 13 residues. V lost 0 bases to trimming and J lost 5 bases, with 10 bases between them.